These 30 T cell receptor beta chains were all obtained from the same sample, sequenced in a study of cytomegalovirus exposure and HLA in healthy donors. The PCR was carried out with 60 Vbeta primers and 13 Jbeta primers. Libraries were prepared by immunoSEQ multiplex PCR; TCRdb keeps only in-frame clonotypes and omits some of them. Reported are around 200,000 clones; the ten largest clones contain around 0.95%. The material sequenced was PBMCs. All receptors derive from a woman in her 30s in good health and CMV-seropositive.

This chain uses TRBV5-4 with TRBJ2-5; 9 bases line up with TRBD1. The J call could be wrong; TRBJ2-7 is a better fit for the DNA end. From germline, CDR1 is SGHNT and CDR2 YYREEE (reference sequence). The CDR3 is 14 amino acids. CDR3 bases: TGTGCCAGCAGTATTGACAGGGGGGTGTACGAGCAGTACTTC. Protein: CASSIDRGVYEQYF.

This chain links TRBV27 with TRBJ1-5; D gene uncertain. V dropped 2 bases and J dropped 8 bases, with 7 bases sitting between them. The CDR3 totals 12 residues. Per the germline V gene, CDR1 is MNHEY and CDR2 is SMNVEV (reference sequence). The CDR3 reads CASSLIGEPQHF. The CDR3 bases are TGTGCCAGCAGTTTAATAGGAGAGCCCCAGCATTTT.

In nucleotides, the CDR3 is TGTGCCAGTAGTATAAGCATTAGCGGGAGTGGCGAGCAGTACTTC. Translated: CASSISISGSGEQYF. This chain connects TRBV19 to TRBJ2-7; 9 bases are shared with TRBD2. Trimming took 2 bases from V and 6 from J; bases not matched to a gene: 8. The CDR3 runs 15 residues. Looked up from germline, CDR1 is LNHDA and CDR2 is SQIVND (reference sequence).

The chain combines TRBV6-5 with TRBJ2-3; D is unresolved. V was pared by 6 bases and J by 4 bases, with 11 bases between. The CDR3 runs to 13 residues. Per the germline V gene, CDR1 is MNHEY and CDR2 is SVGAGI. The DNA of the CDR3 is TGTGCCAGCAGCCCCGGTGGGCCAGATACGCAGTATTTT. Translating gives CASSPGGPDTQYF.

This chain connects TRBV19 to TRBJ1-1, with 8 nucleotides matching TRBD1. The V and J ends lost 6 bases and 5 bases, in that order; junction bases with no gene match: 8. Germline V gene sequence: CDR1 LNHDA, CDR2 SQIVND (reference sequence). The CDR3 extends over 14 amino acids. CDR3 in DNA: TGTGCCAGTAGATCCCCAGGGGGCGCGACTGAAGCTTTCTTT. Its protein is CASRSPGGATEAFF. Drawing the rest from reference TRBV19 and TRBJ1-1, the complete variable domain is DGGITQSPKYLFRKEGQNVTLSCEQNLNHDAMYWYRQDPGQGLRLIYYSQIVNDFQKGDIAEGYSVSREKKESFPLTVTSAQKNPTAFYLCASRSPGGATEAFFGQGTRLTVV.

The rearrangement joins TRBV29-1 to TRBJ2-1; TRBD2 might be the D (5 bases). V dropped 3 bases and J dropped 3 bases, with 12 bases sitting between them. Per the germline V gene, CDR1 is SQVTM and CDR2 is ANQGSEA. The length of the CDR3 is 14 residues. The CDR3 loop is CSVERRVDYNEQFF. The CDR3 bases are TGCAGCGTTGAGAGGCGGGTCGACTACAATGAGCAGTTCTTC.

V gene TRBV5-4 combines with J gene TRBJ1-1; tentatively, D is TRBD1 (6 bases). Trimming shortened V by 7 bases and J by 3 bases, and 19 bases separated the two germline ends. From germline, CDR1 is SGHNT and CDR2 YYREEE (reference sequence). The CDR3 spans 15 residues. DNA for the CDR3: TGTGCCAGCGCCATGGCGGGGGGCGCACACACTGAAGCTTTCTTT. Its translation: CASAMAGGAHTEAFF.

V gene TRBV7-8 combines with J gene TRBJ2-2; possible D gene TRBD1, 6 bases. Deletions cut 7 bases from V and 4 bases from J, with 16 bases between. Germline V gives CDR1 SGHVS, CDR2 FQNEAQ. This CDR3 has 15 residues. The CDR3 nucleotides are TGTGCCAGCACATTGGGACACGGACCCACCGGGGAGCTGTTTTTT. The encoded protein is CASTLGHGPTGELFF. The full variable domain, completed using reference TRBV7-8 and TRBJ2-2, is GAGVSQSPRYKVAKRGQDVALRCDPISGHVSLFWYQQALGQGPEFLTYFQNEAQLDKSGLPSDRFFAERPEGSVSTLKIQRTQQEDSAVYLCASTLGHGPTGELFFGEGSRLTVL.

The chain combines TRBV2 with TRBJ1-1; TRBD1 might be the D (6 bases). CDR1 and CDR2 from the germline V gene are SNHLY and FYNNEI. The germline V and J ends were trimmed by 3 bases and 5 bases, with 10 bases remaining between them. CDR3 size: 13 residues. The CDR3 reads CASSDRGKTEAFF. DNA of the CDR3: TGTGCCAGCAGTGATAGGGGGAAAACTGAAGCTTTCTTT.

The chain couples TRBV18 to TRBJ1-2; 7 positions agree with TRBD1. The CDR3 totals 13 residues. The germline gives CDR1 KGHSH, CDR2 LQKENI. Germline trimming cut 4 bases from V and 2 bases from J; bases unmatched to any gene: 1. CDR3 region: CASSQTGNYGYTF. In DNA form, the CDR3 reads TGTGCCAGCTCACAGACAGGGAACTATGGCTACACCTTC.

The chain links TRBV6-5 to TRBJ1-2; possible D gene TRBD1, 5 bases. Germline assignment: CDR1 MNHEY and CDR2 SVGAGI. CDR3 length: 13 amino acids. The V and J ends lost 2 bases and 8 bases respectively, with 12 bases between them. The DNA for the CDR3 is TGTGCCAGCAGTTACCCTCGGGGGAACGGCTACACCTTC. Protein product: CASSYPRGNGYTF.

About this clone itself: The same CDR3 arises from other DNA sequences in this sample as well. The chain has TRBV5-6 and TRBJ2-7, with D possibly being TRBD2 (5 bases). CDR3 size: 14 residues. The germline V gene has CDR1 SGHDT and CDR2 YYEEEE. Trimming left V 0 bases short and J 0 bases short, with 7 bases between. Here the CDR3 DNA reads TGTGCCAGCAGCTTGGGAGGGAACTCCTACGAGCAGTACTTC. Protein: CASSLGGNSYEQYF.

The chain is built from TRBV10-3 and TRBJ1-1, with 8 bases matching TRBD1. Germline V gene lookup returns CDR1 ENHRY and CDR2 SYGVKD. The CDR3 runs to 14 residues. J lost 3 bases, V lost 5 bases, and 5 bases had no gene match. DNA of the CDR3: TGTGCCATCAGTAAGGACAGGGACTACACTGAAGCTTTCTTT. This encodes CAISKDRDYTEAFF.

Remarks on this clone: An end of the junction differs from the germline gene, which may be a read error. The chain is built from TRBV6-6 and TRBJ1-4; D not certain. There are 14 residues in the CDR3. Germline V CDR1 and CDR2: MNHNY, SVGAGI (reference sequence). CDR3 nucleotides: TGTGCCAGCAGCCCCTTCGGCCAAGGAGAAAAACCGGTTTTT. Translated: CASSPFGQGEKPVF.

The CDR3 DNA reads as TGTGCCAGTCAAGCGGGGGGCTCGCAAGAGACCCAGTACTTC. It specifies CASQAGGSQETQYF. V gene TRBV2 combines with J gene TRBJ2-5; 9 nucleotides match TRBD2. There are 14 residues in the CDR3. The germline V gene has CDR1 SNHLY and CDR2 FYNNEI. Unmatched junction bases numbered 7, after V lost 9 bases and J lost 2 bases.

This sequence joins TRBV6-1 and TRBJ1-2, with TRBD1 identical over 7 bases. The CDR3 runs 14 residues. Trimming removed 3 bases from V and 7 bases from J; junction bases left unmatched: 8. Germline V gives CDR1 MNHNS, CDR2 SASEGT. Here the CDR3 reads CASSDGEGARGYTF. CDR3 nucleotide sequence: TGTGCCAGCAGTGATGGTGAGGGGGCGCGTGGCTACACCTTC.

The V gene is TRBV28, the J gene TRBJ1-2, with a possible D match to TRBD1 (5 bases). CDR1 and CDR2 from the germline V gene are MDHEN and SYDVKM. Trimming cost V 6 bases and J 6 bases, with 17 bases left between them. The CDR3 spans 14 residues. CDR3 amino acids: CASRVPNSGDGYTF. The CDR3 bases are TGTGCCAGCAGAGTTCCCAACTCGGGGGATGGCTACACCTTC.

The rearrangement joins TRBV10-3 to TRBJ1-2, with a tentative D call TRBD1 (5 bases). The V gene's germline CDR1 is ENHRY and CDR2 SYGVKD. The CDR3 length is 24 residues. With 3 bases removed from V and 1 base from J, the gap between germline ends came to 39 bases. The CDR3 here is CAISEIWQGSGGDNLPYLNYGYTF. CDR3 DNA: TGTGCCATCAGTGAAATTTGGCAGGGATCGGGGGGGGATAACTTACCCTACCTTAACTATGGCTACACCTTC.

The chain employs TRBV6-5 and TRBJ1-2, with 8 nucleotides matching TRBD1. With 5 bases clipped from V and 6 bases from J, the junction kept 5 bases outside the gene matches. This CDR3 spans 13 amino acids. Germline V gene sequence: CDR1 MNHEY, CDR2 SVGAGI. DNA for the CDR3: TGTGCCAGCAGTGCGATGACAGGGGATGGCTACACCTTC. Translation: CASSAMTGDGYTF.

As concerns this clone: One end of the junction fails to match germline, which may point to a read error. The V gene is TRBV28, the J gene TRBJ1-1, with TRBD1 identical over 7 bases. This CDR3 is 16 amino acids long. CDR1 and CDR2 (germline): MDHEN, SYDVKM. Here the CDR3 reads CASNILPTGRNTEASF. The CDR3 DNA is TGTGCCAGCAATATACTACCGACAGGGAGGAACACTGAAGCTTCCTTT.

The chain carries TRBV28 and TRBJ2-7; TRBD1 matches 10 bases. The CDR3 length is 16 residues. Germline CDR1 reads MDHEN; CDR2 reads SYDVKM. The V segment lost 0 bases and the J segment 3 bases; nucleotides outside the gene matches: 5. CDR3 bases: TGTGCCAGCAGTTTATGGGGGACAGGGGCCTACTACGAGCAGTACTTC. Translating it yields CASSLWGTGAYYEQYF.

This sequence joins TRBV5-1 and TRBJ2-2; the D gene is possibly TRBD2 (5 bases). The CDR3 length is 14 residues. Per germline, CDR1 SGHRS and CDR2 YFSETQ. Trimming cost V 1 base and J 2 bases, with 6 bases left between them. CDR3 coding DNA: TGCGCCAGCAGCTTGACGGGAAACACCGGGGAGCTGTTTTTT. Residues: CASSLTGNTGELFF.

The DNA for the CDR3 is TGTGCAAGTCGATTAGATTGGGTGGGACACCGATGTGGCACCGGGGAGCTGTTTTTT. Protein sequence: CASRLDWVGHRCGTGELFF. The chain is built from TRBV12-2 and TRBJ2-2; the D call of TRBD1 is as the table states it, not checked on the DNA. TRBV12-2 is marked as a pseudogene. CDR3 length equals 19 residues.

The chain carries TRBV7-9 and TRBJ1-6; TRBD1 matches 8 bases. V shed 1 base, J shed 10 bases, and the junction held 6 bases outside the gene matches. The germline CDR1 and CDR2 sequences are SEHNR and FQNEAQ (reference sequence). CDR3 size: 15 residues. CDR3 sequence: CASSLGQGAPSPLHF. As DNA, the CDR3 is TGTGCCAGCAGCTTAGGGCAGGGGGCTCCCTCACCCCTCCACTTT.

Here the CDR3 DNA reads TGTGCCAGCAAATCCCCTTGGACAGGGGGCTATGGCTACACCTTC. Protein sequence: CASKSPWTGGYGYTF. The rearrangement uses TRBV2 and TRBJ1-2; TRBD1 matches 10 bases. Germline V gene lookup returns CDR1 SNHLY and CDR2 FYNNEI. Trimming took 7 bases from V and 4 from J; bases not matched to a gene: 9. The CDR3 consists of 15 residues.

With regard to this clone: Other DNA sequences in this sample translate to the same CDR3. The chain joins TRBV11-2 to TRBJ2-1; D perhaps matches TRBD1 (7 bases). Trimming shortened V by 5 bases and J by 8 bases, and 22 bases separated the two germline ends. Germline V gene data show CDR1 as SGHAT and CDR2 as FQNNGV. CDR3 size: 16 residues. Here the CDR3 reads CASSQGGLAGGDEQFF. The CDR3 DNA reads TGTGCCAGCAGCCAAGGAGGGCTAGCAGGGGGTGATGAGCAGTTCTTC.

The chain links TRBV2 to TRBJ2-6, with 7 bases aligning to TRBD1. V dropped 4 bases and J dropped 4; count of bases not matched to a gene: 4. This CDR3 comprises 15 residues. Germline CDR1 reads SNHLY; CDR2 reads FYNNEI. CDR3 nucleotides: TGTGCCAGCAGTGCAGACAGGGTCGGGGCCAACGTCCTGACTTTC. It is translated as CASSADRVGANVLTF.

The chain carries TRBV6-1 and TRBJ1-1, with D hard to call. The CDR3 is 14 amino acids. The germline V gene encodes CDR1 MNHNS and CDR2 SASEGT. Between the trimmed V and J ends, which lost 2 bases and 0 bases, there was a span of 7 bases. The CDR3 DNA is TGTGCCAGCAGTGAAACAGCAATGAACACTGAAGCTTTCTTT. Translating gives CASSETAMNTEAFF.

The V and J genes are TRBV30 and TRBJ2-1; 8 bases align to TRBD2. The CDR3 spans 16 residues. J gave up 5 bases and V 4 bases, and 13 bases lay outside the gene matches. Germline CDR1 GTSNPN, CDR2 SVGIG (reference sequence). In DNA, the CDR3 is TGTGCCTGGACAAAGGTGGGACTAGTAGGGCACAATGAGCAGTTCTTC. Translated, it gives CAWTKVGLVGHNEQFF.

The CDR3 spells CASTWAGEKLFF. The CDR3 DNA is TGTGCCAGCACCTGGGCGGGGGAAAAACTGTTTTTT. The chain employs TRBV5-8 and TRBJ1-4; D uncertain. Trimming stripped 6 bases from V and 8 bases from J, with 11 bases between. CDR1 is SGHTS, CDR2 YDEGEE, per germline. The CDR3 length is 12 residues.